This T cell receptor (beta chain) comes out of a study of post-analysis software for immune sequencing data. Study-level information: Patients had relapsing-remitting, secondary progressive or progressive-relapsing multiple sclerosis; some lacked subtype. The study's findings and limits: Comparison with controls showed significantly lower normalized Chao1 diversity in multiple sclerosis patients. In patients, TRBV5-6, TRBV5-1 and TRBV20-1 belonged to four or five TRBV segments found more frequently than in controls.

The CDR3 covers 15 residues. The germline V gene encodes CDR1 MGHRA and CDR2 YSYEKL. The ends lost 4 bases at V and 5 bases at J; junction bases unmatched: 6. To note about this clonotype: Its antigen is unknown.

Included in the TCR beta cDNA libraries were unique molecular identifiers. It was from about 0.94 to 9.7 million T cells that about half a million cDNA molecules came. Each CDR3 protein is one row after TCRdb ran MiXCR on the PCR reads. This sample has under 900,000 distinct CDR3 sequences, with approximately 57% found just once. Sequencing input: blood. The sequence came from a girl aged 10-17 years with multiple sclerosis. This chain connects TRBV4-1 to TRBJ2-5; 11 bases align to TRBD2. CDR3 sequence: CASSRLAGGRETQYF. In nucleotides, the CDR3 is TGCGCCAGCAGCCGCCTAGCGGGAGGAAGGGAGACCCAGTACTTC.